The TCR beta chain under discussion was sequenced for a study of cytomegalovirus exposure and HLA in healthy donors. The CDR3 sequence is 15 residues long. Germline V CDR1 and CDR2: LNHNV, YYDKDF (reference sequence). Trimming cost V 1 base and J 0 bases; bases outside gene matches: 3. Researchers ran the PCR with 60 Vbeta and 13 Jbeta primers. The repertoire was sequenced with immunoSEQ multiplex PCR; TCRdb's copy has only in-frame clones and lacks some. This table holds under 200,000 clones, roughly 80% found once. The source is a male donor in good health and CMV-seronegative. The chain recombines TRBV15 with TRBJ2-7; 7 bases are shared with TRBD1. Sequenced sample: PBMCs. CDR3 in DNA: TGTGCCACCAGCAGAGGCTCAGGGGGCTCCTACGAGCAGTACTTC. As protein: CATSRGSGGSYEQYF.